The next 20 T cell receptor beta chains were all read from a single sample in a study of blood T cell repertoires in COVID-19. The assay was immunoSEQ multiplex PCR, and TCRdb's table has in-frame clones only and misses some. The table has about 250,000 clones, 80% to 90% seen once. Material for sequencing was PBMCs or T cells enriched from blood (not recorded which). These receptors all come from a woman aged 50 to 65 who had been exposed to COVID-19.

V and J are TRBV6-5 and TRBJ1-2; D perhaps matches TRBD1 (6 bases). V was pared by 5 bases and J by 10 bases, with 11 bases between. CDR1 MNHEY and CDR2 SVGAGI come from the germline V gene. The CDR3 extends over 11 amino acids. Here the CDR3 reads CASSNRVNYTF. CDR3 sequence (DNA): TGTGCCAGCAGTAACAGGGTGAACTACACCTTC.

The chain recombines TRBV29-1 with TRBJ1-1, with 10 nucleotides matching TRBD1. CDR1 and CDR2 (germline): SQVTM, ANQGSEA. The CDR3 sequence is 14 residues long. The J segment lost 1 base and the V segment lost 7 bases, leaving 6 bases of the junction unmatched. In nucleotides, the CDR3 is TGCAGCGCAAAGGACAGGGGGACGAACACTGAAGCTTTCTTT. Its translation: CSAKDRGTNTEAFF.

This rearrangement joins TRBV19 to TRBJ2-1; TRBD1 matches at 8 bases. CDR3 length: 15 amino acids. Germline trimming cut 3 bases from V and 8 bases from J; bases unmatched to any gene: 9. CDR1 LNHDA and CDR2 SQIVND come from the germline V gene (reference sequence). The CDR3 loop is CASSISQGDQYEQFF. The CDR3 coding sequence is TGTGCCAGTAGTATTTCACAGGGGGATCAGTATGAGCAGTTCTTC.

The chain uses TRBV3-1 (or the pseudogene TRBV3-2) and TRBJ1-4, with D possibly TRBD1 on 5 matching bases. V shed 0 bases and J shed 5 bases, with 16 bases lying between them. The CDR3 contains 17 residues. Germline-derived CDR1 and CDR2 are LGHDT and YNNKEL (reference sequence). CDR3 sequence: CASSQEQGGVSNEKLFF. DNA of the CDR3: TGTGCCAGCAGCCAAGAGCAGGGAGGGGTCAGCAATGAAAAACTGTTTTTT.

The chain couples TRBV19 to TRBJ1-5; unclear D gene. The CDR3 sequence is 18 residues long. Germline CDR1 reads LNHDA; CDR2 reads SQIVND (reference sequence). The V and J ends lost 2 bases and 0 bases respectively, with 17 bases between them. CDR3 amino acids: CASSIRTGILFSNQPQHF. In DNA form, the CDR3 reads TGTGCCAGTAGTATACGTACGGGAATACTATTTAGCAATCAGCCCCAGCATTTT.

This chain connects TRBV19 to TRBJ2-5; D remains unclear. The germline CDR1 and CDR2 sequences are LNHDA and SQIVND (reference sequence). This CDR3 spans 16 amino acids. Trimming left V 5 bases short and J 4 bases short, with 20 bases between. For the CDR3, the DNA is TGTGCCAGTAGTCCCCCAGGCCGTCGGCTTCGAGAGACCCAGTACTTC. Translated, it gives CASSPPGRRLRETQYF.

Regarding this clone: This sample includes further DNA sequences coding for the same CDR3. V and J are TRBV6-5 and TRBJ1-1, with 7 bases aligning to TRBD1. V shed 6 bases and J 1 base; nucleotides not matched to a gene: 2. Germline assignment: CDR1 MNHEY and CDR2 SVGAGI. The CDR3 length is 13 residues. CDR3 region: CASRGQANTEAFF. DNA for the CDR3: TGTGCCAGCAGAGGACAGGCGAACACTGAAGCTTTCTTT.

This clone was counted a single time. The chain couples TRBV6-4 to TRBJ2-1; D unclear. This CDR3 is built from 14 residues. Trimming left V 6 bases short and J 5 bases short, with 14 bases between. Per the germline V gene, CDR1 is MRHNA and CDR2 is SNTAGT. CDR3 nucleotide sequence: TGTGCCAGCAGCCCCCCGGAGTTAAACAATGAGCAGTTCTTC. This sequence encodes CASSPPELNNEQFF.

The chain joins TRBV3-1 (or the pseudogene TRBV3-2) to TRBJ1-3; TRBD1 agrees at 7 bases. V was clipped by 3 bases and J by 3 bases; unmatched bases: 8. The CDR3 extends over 16 amino acids. Germline-derived CDR1 and CDR2 are LGHDT and YNNKEL (reference sequence). The CDR3 DNA follows: TGTGCCAGCAGCCAGAACAGGGGAAATTTTGGAAACACCATATATTTT. This gives the protein CASSQNRGNFGNTIYF.

The chain employs TRBV6-2 or TRBV6-3 and TRBJ2-1; D is unresolved. V shed 0 bases and J shed 8 bases, with 14 bases lying between them. This CDR3 comprises 15 residues. Germline assignment: CDR1 MNHEY and CDR2 SVGEGT. In DNA, the CDR3 is TGTGCCAGCAGTTACTCGCGAGCCAGGTCCGATGAGCAGTTCTTC. Residues: CASSYSRARSDEQFF.

A few counts support this clone. The chain has TRBV7-2 and TRBJ2-5; 10 nucleotides line up with TRBD1. Germline V gene sequence: CDR1 SGHTA, CDR2 FQGNSA. Trimming at V came to 5 bases and at J to 4 bases, leaving 4 bases not matched to a gene. The CDR3 runs to 14 residues. DNA for the CDR3: TGTGCCAGCAGCACCTGGGACAGGGGAGAGACCCAGTACTTC. It encodes CASSTWDRGETQYF.

This chain connects TRBV19 to TRBJ1-4; TRBD1 matches at 10 bases. The CDR3 is 15 residues long. V shed 3 bases, J shed 6 bases, and the junction held 4 bases outside the gene matches. The germline CDR1 and CDR2 sequences are LNHDA and SQIVND (reference sequence). In DNA, the CDR3 is TGTGCCAGTAGTATCATCGGACAGGGGGATGAAAAACTGTTTTTT. This gives the protein CASSIIGQGDEKLFF.

Only a few counts were recorded for this clone. The gene calls are TRBV5-6 and TRBJ1-4; D unresolved. CDR1 and CDR2 (germline): SGHDT, YYEEEE. Deletions cut 3 bases from V and 6 bases from J, with 12 bases between. The CDR3 length is 14 residues. The CDR3 DNA is TGTGCCAGCAGCTCGCAGGTGGACTATGAAAAACTGTTTTTT. Residues: CASSSQVDYEKLFF.

The chain joins TRBV2 to TRBJ2-7; TRBD1 matches 8 bases. Germline V lookup: CDR1 SNHLY, CDR2 FYNNEI. The J segment lost 1 base and the V segment lost 4 bases, leaving 3 bases of the junction unmatched. The CDR3 loop spans 14 amino acids. Written as DNA, the CDR3 is TGTGCCAGCAGTGCACAGGGGGGTTCCTACGAGCAGTACTTC. It codes for CASSAQGGSYEQYF.

This clone was found a few times. The V call is TRBV14, the J call TRBJ2-1; D uncertain. The CDR3 loop spans 13 amino acids. Germline V CDR1 and CDR2: SGHDN, FVKESK. The germline V and J ends were trimmed by 1 base and 9 bases, with 10 bases remaining between them. The CDR3, as DNA: TGTGCCAGCAGCCAAGTTGCTAGATCTGAGCAGTTCTTC. Translated: CASSQVARSEQFF.

V is TRBV14 and J is TRBJ1-2, with D unresolved. CDR3 length equals 13 residues. Trimming left V 3 bases short and J 2 bases short, with 7 bases between. CDR1 SGHDN and CDR2 FVKESK come from the germline V gene. CDR3 coding DNA: TGTGCCAGCAGCCAGTACATAAACTATGGCTACACCTTC. This sequence encodes CASSQYINYGYTF. Full variable domain (rest looked up from reference TRBV14 and TRBJ1-2): EAGVTQFPSHSVIEKGQTVTLRCDPISGHDNLYWYRRVMGKEIKFLLHFVKESKQDESGMPNNRFLAERTGGTYSTLKVQPAELEDSGVYFCASSQYINYGYTFGSGTRLTVV.

This clone was found once. The rearrangement joins TRBV5-8 to TRBJ1-1; no definite D call. Trimming removed 9 bases from V and 4 bases from J, with 19 bases in between. The CDR3 runs 14 residues. Germline CDR1 and CDR2: SGHTS and YDEGEE. CDR3 coding DNA: TGTGCCACCAGTCGGGAAACCTTGGGCACTGAAGCTTTCTTT. Translated: CATSRETLGTEAFF.

This clone has just one count. The rearrangement joins TRBV5-4 to TRBJ1-1, with 8 bases that match TRBD1. The germline V gene has CDR1 SGHNT and CDR2 YYREEE (reference sequence). This CDR3 spans 14 amino acids. V trimming: 4 bases; J trimming: 4 bases; junction bases outside the gene matches: 6. DNA for the CDR3: TGTGCCAGCAGCGGGACCACAGGGGGCACTGAAGCTTTCTTT. Protein sequence: CASSGTTGGTEAFF.

The chain uses TRBV10-2 and TRBJ1-4; possibly TRBD1 for D (6 bases). The CDR3 length is 16 residues. CDR1 is WSHSY and CDR2 is SAAADI in the germline V gene. Deletions cut 2 bases from V and 0 bases from J, with 10 bases between. DNA for the CDR3: TGCGCCAGCAGTGAGCCAACAGGGACAACTAATGAAAAACTGTTTTTT. Translated: CASSEPTGTTNEKLFF.

In nucleotides, the CDR3 is TGTGCCGGTCAGGGGCTCCGGAAGAGCTACACCTTC. It codes for CAGQGLRKSYTF. This chain links TRBV11-2 with TRBJ1-2; a possible D gene is TRBD1 (6 bases). This CDR3 is 12 amino acids long. Trimming removed 11 bases from V and 9 bases from J, with 19 bases in between. CDR1 is SGHAT, CDR2 FQNNGV, per germline.